Following are 29 T cell receptor beta chains from one sample sequenced in a study of T cells in Graves' hyperthyroidism and ophthalmopathy. Researchers took RNA transcripts and amplified the TCR beta CDR3 regions from them. HTBI primers were employed in a first-round RT-PCR of the TCR CDR3. TCRdb itself ran the multiplex PCR reads through MiXCR, one entry per CDR3 protein. The sample holds fewer than 110,000 distinct CDR3 sequences; about 15% are singletons and the top ten take about 40%. Sequencing was carried out using blood. Every receptor here comes from a woman in her forties or fifties with Graves' hyperthyroidism.

This clonotype has at least ten counts. This chain uses TRBV5-6 with TRBJ1-4; TRBD1 might be the D (5 bases). The CDR3 loop spans 16 amino acids. Germline V CDR1 and CDR2: SGHDT, YYEEEE. The V gene lost 0 bases and the J gene lost 0 bases, with 9 bases spanning the gap. The CDR3: CASSLVGAATNEKLFF. CDR3 DNA: TGTGCCAGCAGCTTGGTTGGGGCCGCAACTAATGAAAAACTGTTTTTT.

This clonotype was counted at least ten times. The chain couples TRBV28 to TRBJ2-7; a weak D match, TRBD1 (5 bases). Germline V lookup: CDR1 MDHEN, CDR2 SYDVKM. V lost 9 bases and J lost 8, with 11 bases in between. This CDR3 is built from 10 residues. The CDR3 DNA reads TGTGCCAGTGGCCAGGACAAGCAGTACGTC. Translating it yields CASGQDKQYV.

This clonotype has a count of ten or more. CDR3 loop: CASSTHPGTGSYGYTF. The CDR3 DNA sequence: TGTGCCAGCAGTACCCACCCAGGGACAGGTTCCTATGGCTACACCTTC. The chain is built from TRBV28 and TRBJ1-2; 8 nucleotides agree with TRBD1. Germline loops: CDR1 MDHEN, CDR2 SYDVKM. After removal of 5 bases from V and 4 bases from J, the junction contained 12 bases not matched to a gene. This CDR3 is built from 16 residues.

This clonotype was picked up many times. CDR3 protein: CASSLRGGSSTDTQYF. The CDR3 DNA sequence: TGTGCCAGCAGCTTAAGGGGTGGGAGTAGCACAGATACGCAGTATTTT. This sequence joins TRBV7-3 and TRBJ2-3; TRBD2 is a possible D gene (5 bases). V lost 1 base and J 0 bases, leaving 11 bases between the germline ends. CDR3 length equals 16 residues. The germline V gene has CDR1 SGHTA and CDR2 FQGTGA. Based on the CDR3 plus reference TRBV7-3 and TRBJ2-3, the full variable domain is GAGVSQTPSNKVTEKGKYVELRCDPISGHTALYWYRQSLGQGPEFLIYFQGTGAADDSGLPNDRFFAVRPEGSVSTLKIQRTERGDSAVYLCASSLRGGSSTDTQYFGPGTRLTVL.

This clonotype was observed at least ten times. V usage is TRBV28 and J usage is TRBJ2-1; a weak D match, TRBD1 (5 bases). V was pared by 2 bases and J by 2 bases, with 7 bases between. CDR1 and CDR2 (germline): MDHEN, SYDVKM. The CDR3 spans 14 residues. CDR3 DNA sequence: TGTGCCAGCAGTTTAAAGGGGACCTACAATGAGCAGTTCTTC. It encodes CASSLKGTYNEQFF.

This clonotype was picked up many times. The V and J genes are TRBV30 and TRBJ1-5; D may be TRBD1 (6 bases). The V end lost 1 base, the J end lost 7 bases, and 14 bases lay between the germline ends. The V gene's germline CDR1 is GTSNPN and CDR2 SVGIG (reference sequence). The CDR3 is made up of 14 amino acids. CDR3 amino acids: CAWSDDRGAQPQHF. The CDR3 DNA is TGTGCCTGGAGTGACGACCGGGGGGCGCAGCCCCAGCATTTT.

This clonotype was detected ten times or more. J is TRBJ2-5 and V is TRBV9, with D maybe TRBD2 (5 bases). The germline V gene encodes CDR1 SGDLS and CDR2 YYNGEE. CDR3 length equals 14 residues. Trimming removed 5 bases from V and 2 bases from J, with 13 bases in between. The CDR3 reads CASSSGVGQETQYF. The CDR3 DNA reads as TGTGCCAGCAGTTCCGGGGTAGGGCAAGAGACCCAGTACTTC.

CDR3: CASSQDEKENYGYTF. The CDR3 DNA reads as TGCGCCAGCAGCCAAGATGAAAAGGAGAACTATGGCTACACCTTC. V gene TRBV4-1 combines with J gene TRBJ1-2; D gene unclear. Germline CDR1 MGHRA, CDR2 YSYEKL. V lost 0 bases, J lost 2 bases, and 10 bases lay in between. CDR3 length equals 15 residues.

This clonotype was counted a few times. The genes are TRBV5-8 and TRBJ2-1; unclear D gene. Germline V gene data show CDR1 as SGHTS and CDR2 as YDEGEE. The CDR3 extends over 14 amino acids. Trimming took off 4 bases at V and 8 bases at J, with 16 bases between the two ends. The CDR3 protein is CASSLLTPRHEQFF. The CDR3 DNA reads TGTGCCAGCAGCCTCTTGACCCCCCGACATGAGCAGTTCTTC.

This clonotype came up many times. The chain employs TRBV29-1 and TRBJ2-7; weak D call: TRBD1 (5 bases). Trimming cost V 3 bases and J 4 bases, with 13 bases left between them. Germline V gives CDR1 SQVTM, CDR2 ANQGSEA. The CDR3 extends over 13 amino acids. The CDR3 nucleotides read TGCAGCGTTGAGCGGCAGGGCGAATACGAGCAGTACGTC. Translation gives CSVERQGEYEQYV.

This clonotype showed up many times. The rearrangement links TRBV5-1 to TRBJ1-5, with D hard to call. Trimming took off 0 bases at V and 0 bases at J, with 7 bases between the two ends. Germline values: CDR1 SGHRS, CDR2 YFSETQ. The CDR3 is made up of 15 amino acids. CDR3 loop: CASSLDSNSNQPQHF. CDR3 DNA sequence: TGCGCCAGCAGCTTGGATAGTAATAGCAATCAGCCCCAGCATTTT.

This clonotype occurred many times. The CDR3 region has the DNA TGTGCCAGCAGCTTAGTTCCCCCCGGGAGTATAGCGGGGATTGACAATGAGCAGTTCTTC. It is translated as CASSLVPPGSIAGIDNEQFF. The chain employs TRBV7-2 and TRBJ2-1, with 8 bases lining up with TRBD2. With 1 base clipped from V and 5 bases from J, the junction kept 19 bases outside the gene matches. This CDR3 contains 20 residues. Germline V gene lookup returns CDR1 SGHTA and CDR2 FQGNSA.

CDR3 region: CASSYSGGPPGNEQFF. The CDR3 region has the DNA TGTGCCAGCAGTTACTCGGGGGGTCCCCCCGGGAATGAGCAGTTCTTC. The V gene is TRBV6-2 or TRBV6-3, the J gene TRBJ2-1; D may be TRBD2 (6 bases). Germline CDR1 and CDR2: MNHEY and SVGEGT. This CDR3 has 16 residues. The V and J ends lost 0 bases and 7 bases respectively, with 16 bases between them.

The table lists this clonotype with many counts. It may be a read error: a sequence one base away is much more abundant. V gene TRBV3-1 combines with J gene TRBJ1-3; D gene unclear. The germline gives CDR1 LGHDT, CDR2 YNNKEL (reference sequence). The CDR3 is 13 amino acids. The CDR3 is CASGQDRGNTIYF. CDR3 in DNA: TGTGCCAGCGGCCAAGACCGGGGAAACACCATATATTTT.

This clonotype has a count of ten or more. The chain joins TRBV11-1 to TRBJ2-1; 10 bases agree with TRBD2. The CDR3 has 16 residues. From germline, CDR1 is SGHAT and CDR2 FQDESV (reference sequence). V was clipped by 0 bases and J by 4 bases; unmatched bases: 3. CDR3: CASSLAGTSAYNEQFF. CDR3 DNA: TGTGCCAGCAGCTTAGCTGGGACTAGCGCTTACAATGAGCAGTTCTTC.

The chain carries TRBV20-1 and TRBJ1-1; D is possibly TRBD1 (5 bases). The CDR3 has 13 amino acids. The V end lost 6 bases, the J end lost 0 bases, and 11 bases lay between the germline ends. Germline lookup yields CDR1 DFQATT and CDR2 SNEGSKA (reference sequence). The DNA for the CDR3 is TGCAGTGCCCCGGGACTCTTGAACACTGAAGCTTTCTTT. The encoded protein is CSAPGLLNTEAFF.

This clonotype was seen at least ten times. The chain couples TRBV20-1 to TRBJ2-1, with D possibly being TRBD2 (5 bases). V gave up 3 bases and J gave up 1 base, with 10 bases separating them. This CDR3 comprises 14 residues. CDR1 and CDR2 (germline): DFQATT, SNEGSKA (reference sequence). This chain's CDR3 is CSASRGDSYNEQFF. For the CDR3, the DNA is TGCAGTGCTAGTCGGGGAGATTCCTACAATGAGCAGTTCTTC.

This clonotype has at least ten counts. Here the CDR3 reads CASSLVAGGPDEQFF. The CDR3 nucleotides read TGCGCCAGCAGCTTGGTGGCGGGAGGGCCAGATGAGCAGTTCTTC. This chain joins TRBV5-1 and TRBJ2-1; TRBD2 matches 9 bases. Trimming at V came to 0 bases and at J to 8 bases, leaving 6 bases not matched to a gene. The length of the CDR3 is 15 residues. Germline CDR1 and CDR2: SGHRS and YFSETQ.

This clonotype came up many times. CDR3 DNA: TGTGCCACCAGCAGCCAAGGGGGAAACGGCTACACCTTC. Amino acids: CATSSQGGNGYTF. The J gene is TRBJ1-2, the V gene TRBV15; a possible D gene is TRBD1 (6 bases). V was shortened by 3 bases and J by 8 bases, with 13 bases between the two germline ends. Germline CDR1 is LNHNV and CDR2 is YYDKDF (reference sequence). The CDR3 is 13 amino acids.

This clonotype was observed many times. This chain joins TRBV5-1 and TRBJ2-5; unclear D gene. Trimming cost V 0 bases and J 4 bases, with 13 bases left between them. Germline CDR1 and CDR2: SGHRS and YFSETQ. The CDR3 has 15 residues. The CDR3 region is CASSLADAVLETQYF. The CDR3 DNA sequence: TGCGCCAGCAGCTTGGCCGACGCGGTTTTAGAGACCCAGTACTTC.

This clonotype was observed many times. This sequence joins TRBV5-1 and TRBJ2-7; D could derive from TRBD1 or TRBD2 (5 bases each). Germline CDR1 and CDR2: SGHRS and YFSETQ. The V end lost 0 bases, the J end lost 2 bases, and 12 bases lay between the germline ends. The CDR3 covers 15 residues. Here the CDR3 reads CASSLGSGPTYEQYF. The DNA for the CDR3 is TGCGCCAGCAGCTTGGGATCGGGACCCACCTACGAGCAGTACTTC.

This clonotype was observed many times. V and J are TRBV5-6 and TRBJ1-1; TRBD1 agrees at 7 bases. The CDR3 sequence is 15 residues long. Germline V gene lookup returns CDR1 SGHDT and CDR2 YYEEEE. V shed 4 bases and J 1 base; nucleotides not matched to a gene: 7. The CDR3: CASSAPGQSNTEAFF. For the CDR3, the DNA is TGTGCCAGCAGCGCCCCGGGACAGTCGAACACTGAAGCTTTCTTT.

V usage is TRBV12-3 or TRBV12-4 and J usage is TRBJ2-1, with 8 bases that match TRBD1. This CDR3 has 15 residues. Germline trimming cut 4 bases from V and 7 bases from J; bases unmatched to any gene: 9. The CDR3 loop is CASSSRRTGINEQFF. The CDR3 DNA reads TGTGCCAGCAGTTCCCGACGGACAGGGATTAATGAGCAGTTCTTC.

This clonotype was counted at least ten times. The V call is TRBV7-2, the J call TRBJ2-7, with 7 bases matching TRBD2. Germline lookup yields CDR1 SGHTA and CDR2 FQGNSA. CDR3 length: 15 amino acids. V shed 3 bases and J 2 bases; nucleotides not matched to a gene: 7. The CDR3 DNA reads TGTGCCAGCAGCTTTGCGGCCACTAGCGCCTACGAGCAGTACGTC. It translates to CASSFAATSAYEQYV.

In its sample, this clonotype was seen many times. The chain employs TRBV20-1 and TRBJ1-4, with TRBD1 identical over 9 bases. The trim removed 5 bases at V and 2 bases at J, leaving 6 bases unmatched. The CDR3 totals 15 residues. Germline values: CDR1 DFQATT, CDR2 SNEGSKA (reference sequence). In nucleotides, the CDR3 is TGCAGTGCTTCGACAGGGGGTACGACTAATGAAAAACTGTTTTTT. This gives the protein CSASTGGTTNEKLFF.

This clonotype was detected many times. The chain uses TRBV11-2 and TRBJ2-1; 12 positions match TRBD2. The ends lost 5 bases at V and 5 bases at J; junction bases unmatched: 7. Germline V gene lookup returns CDR1 SGHAT and CDR2 FQNNGV. This CDR3 contains 16 residues. CDR3 nucleotides: TGTGCCAGCAGCCAACCGGGACTAGCGGGCCACAATGAGCAGTTCTTC. It translates to CASSQPGLAGHNEQFF. The full variable domain, in which reference TRBV11-2 and TRBJ2-1 provide the parts outside the CDR3, is EAGVAQSPRYKIIEKRQSVAFWCNPISGHATLYWYQQILGQGPKLLIQFQNNGVVDDSQLPKDRFSAERLKGVDSTLKIQPAKLEDSAVYLCASSQPGLAGHNEQFFGPGTRLTVL.

This clonotype was found many times. The V and J genes are TRBV2 and TRBJ2-1, with TRBD2 as a possible D gene (5 bases). Germline V lookup: CDR1 SNHLY, CDR2 FYNNEI. This CDR3 comprises 16 residues. V was trimmed by 6 bases and J by 0 bases, leaving 15 bases between them. The CDR3: CASSRGADSSYNEQFF. The CDR3 DNA is TGTGCCAGCAGCCGAGGAGCGGATAGCTCCTACAATGAGCAGTTCTTC. Filled out from reference TRBV2 and TRBJ2-1, the complete variable domain reads EPEVTQTPSHQVTQMGQEVILRCVPISNHLYFYWYRQILGQKVEFLVSFYNNEISEKSEIFDDQFSVERPDGSNFTLKIRSTKLEDSAMYFCASSRGADSSYNEQFFGPGTRLTVL.

This clonotype has a count of ten or more. The chain combines TRBV20-1 with TRBJ2-5, with D maybe TRBD2 (7 bases). From germline, CDR1 is DFQATT and CDR2 SNEGSKA (reference sequence). The CDR3 extends over 16 amino acids. V was trimmed by 6 bases and J by 4 bases, leaving 24 bases between them. In DNA, the CDR3 is TGCAGTGCAACCCCAACAGGGTGGCGGGAGATAGAGACCCAGTACTTC. Translation: CSATPTGWREIETQYF.

This clonotype was seen ten or more times. The genes are TRBV29-1 and TRBJ2-1; D is unresolved. The length of the CDR3 is 12 residues. Trimming pared 4 bases from V and 4 bases from J, leaving 8 bases between. CDR1 and CDR2 from the germline V gene are SQVTM and ANQGSEA. CDR3 protein: CSVVLRYNEQFF. CDR3 sequence (DNA): TGCAGCGTTGTACTCAGGTACAATGAGCAGTTCTTC.